This TCR beta chain was documented in a study of blood T cells in healthy people across ages. The V end was cut by 6 bases, the J end by 5 bases, with 25 bases between. This CDR3 region has 17 residues. Per the germline V gene, CDR1 is SGHAT and CDR2 is FQNNGV. Then a second PCR, running roughly 7 to 12 cycles, was carried out with a sample-barcoded 5' primer and a J-beta primer mix. TCRdb redid the calling of the 5' RACE reads with MiXCR, one entry per CDR3 protein. This repertoire shows over 950,000 distinct CDR3 sequences, approximately 50% found once; its top ten account for about 21%. Sequencing was performed on blood. The chain combines TRBV11-2 with TRBJ2-5; the D gene is possibly TRBD1 (6 bases). The clonotype originates from a woman aged 55 to 70 in good health. DNA for the CDR3: TGTGCCAGCAGTTTCCGTTCAGGGGTGGTGCCTGGGGAGACCCAGTACTTC. Translating gives CASSFRSGVVPGETQYF.